The 26 T cell receptor beta chains listed next were all sequenced from one sample in a study of identical twins. MiXCR, run by TCRdb on the 5' RACE reads, gives a single entry per CDR3 protein. In the table there are about 260,000 distinct CDR3 sequences, 5.5% to 7% of which are singletons. The same sample was also studied in work on yellow fever vaccine responses in identical twins.

Sequencing was performed on memory (CD45RO+) T cells sorted from blood. Source of these receptors: a young woman in good health.

This clonotype occurred many times. The chain links TRBV7-9 to TRBJ2-2; possible D gene TRBD2, 5 bases. This CDR3 spans 13 amino acids. Germline V gene sequence: CDR1 SEHNR, CDR2 FQNEAQ (reference sequence). V dropped 6 bases and J dropped 4 bases, with 9 bases sitting between them. In DNA, the CDR3 is TGTGCCAGCAGGACTACGGGCACCGGGGAGCTGTTTTTT. This gives the protein CASRTTGTGELFF.

The chain recombines TRBV28 with TRBJ1-1; 7 positions match TRBD1. V was pared by 5 bases and J by 11 bases, with 11 bases of the junction left unmatched. The CDR3 has 13 residues. Per germline, CDR1 MDHEN and CDR2 SYDVKM. CDR3 sequence: CASSPYRGGYAFF. The CDR3 nucleotides are TGTGCCAGCAGTCCATACAGGGGAGGGTATGCTTTCTTT.

This clonotype was seen at least ten times. V usage is TRBV24-1 and J usage is TRBJ1-5; 7 positions match TRBD1. Germline CDR1 and CDR2: KGHDR and SFDVKD. The CDR3 length is 17 residues. Germline trimming cut 4 bases from V and 0 bases from J; bases unmatched to any gene: 8. CDR3 region: CATSDRADRDSNQPQHF. As DNA, the CDR3 is TGTGCCACCAGTGACCGCGCCGACAGGGATAGCAATCAGCCCCAGCATTTT.

The chain couples TRBV27 to TRBJ2-5; D might be TRBD1 (6 bases). Trimming left V 5 bases short and J 1 base short, with 23 bases between. Germline V CDR1 and CDR2: MNHEY, SMNVEV (reference sequence). This CDR3 region has 18 residues. The CDR3 here is CASSPAFLRSGVQETQYF. The CDR3 nucleotides are TGTGCCAGCAGTCCCGCGTTTTTACGGTCAGGGGTCCAAGAGACCCAGTACTTC.

The V call is TRBV10-3, the J call TRBJ2-2; the D is unclear. The germline V gene has CDR1 ENHRY and CDR2 SYGVKD. Trimming stripped 4 bases from V and 0 bases from J, with 9 bases between. The CDR3 is 15 amino acids. CDR3: CAISAAVANTGELFF. CDR3 DNA sequence: TGTGCCATCAGTGCCGCGGTCGCGAACACCGGGGAGCTGTTTTTT.

There are many counts of this clonotype. The chain has TRBV5-1 and TRBJ2-7, with TRBD1 matching over 9 bases. CDR1 SGHRS and CDR2 YFSETQ come from the germline V gene. This CDR3 has 15 residues. Trimming took 1 base from V and 3 from J; bases not matched to a gene: 5. CDR3 sequence: CASSLFGTGNYEQYF. CDR3 DNA: TGCGCCAGCAGCTTGTTTGGGACAGGGAACTACGAGCAGTACTTC. The complete variable domain, with remaining parts taken from reference TRBV5-1 and TRBJ2-7, reads KAGVTQTPRYLIKTRGQQVTLSCSPISGHRSVSWYQQTPGQGLQFLFEYFSETQRNKGNFPGRFSGRQFSNSRSEMNVSTLELGDSALYLCASSLFGTGNYEQYFGPGTRLTVT.

This clonotype was picked up a small number of times. The chain carries TRBV7-2 and TRBJ2-3; no definite D call. Germline values: CDR1 SGHTA, CDR2 FQGNSA. The CDR3 runs 13 residues. The V end was cut by 0 bases, the J end by 5 bases, with 6 bases between. CDR3 amino acids: CASSLAFGDTQYF. The CDR3 nucleotides are TGTGCCAGCAGCTTAGCATTTGGAGATACGCAGTATTTT.

This clonotype was detected a few times. V is TRBV5-6 and J is TRBJ1-1; possibly TRBD1 for D (6 bases). Germline-derived CDR1 and CDR2 are SGHDT and YYEEEE. The V and J ends lost 2 bases and 5 bases respectively, with 22 bases between them. The CDR3 loop spans 17 amino acids. CDR3: CASSFERAVYQGTEAFF. CDR3 sequence (DNA): TGTGCCAGCAGCTTTGAAAGGGCAGTTTACCAGGGGACTGAAGCTTTCTTT.

This clonotype was counted between two and nine times. CDR3 sequence reads: CASSLEAGRQETQYF. The CDR3 DNA is TGTGCCAGCAGCTTAGAAGCGGGACGTCAAGAGACCCAGTACTTC. The chain carries TRBV7-2 and TRBJ2-5; 7 positions agree with TRBD2. Per germline, CDR1 SGHTA and CDR2 FQGNSA. The CDR3 is made up of 15 amino acids. V lost 1 base and J lost 2; bases outside the gene matches: 4.

The CDR3 DNA is TGCGCCAGCAGTCTGCACAGGGGGCAAGAGACCCAGTACTTC. It codes for CASSLHRGQETQYF. The chain recombines TRBV10-1 with TRBJ2-5, with 8 nucleotides matching TRBD1. V lost 5 bases, J lost 2 bases, and 4 bases stayed unmatched. CDR3 size: 14 residues. The V gene's germline CDR1 is WNHNN and CDR2 SYGVQD (reference sequence).

V is TRBV5-6 and J is TRBJ2-7, with D perhaps assigned TRBD1 or TRBD2 (6 bases each). Germline loops: CDR1 SGHDT, CDR2 YYEEEE. The CDR3 covers 12 residues. The ends were cut back, 2 bases at V and 9 bases at J, with 12 bases in the middle. DNA of the CDR3: TGTGCCAGCAGCTTCCCCGGGGGCCGGCAGTACGTC. It codes for CASSFPGGRQYV.

This clonotype occurred many times. J is TRBJ2-7 and V is TRBV20-1; 8 bases match TRBD1. V gave up 0 bases and J gave up 5 bases; unmatched junction bases: 12. Germline V gives CDR1 DFQATT, CDR2 SNEGSKA (reference sequence). The CDR3 loop spans 16 amino acids. The CDR3 coding sequence is TGCAGTGCTAGAGACCTTCGACAGGGGATGTTGGACGAGCAGTACTTC. Protein: CSARDLRQGMLDEQYF.

This clonotype was observed a handful of times. V usage is TRBV11-2 and J usage is TRBJ2-3; possible D gene TRBD2, 5 bases. V gave up 8 bases and J gave up 0 bases, with 15 bases separating them. The CDR3 consists of 15 residues. Germline loops: CDR1 SGHAT, CDR2 FQNNGV. Here the CDR3 reads CASAPIAYSTDTQYF. The CDR3 DNA sequence: TGTGCCAGCGCACCTATAGCGTACAGCACAGATACGCAGTATTTT.

This chain links TRBV2 with TRBJ2-5; 8 bases are a match to TRBD1. This CDR3 is 13 amino acids long. Germline trimming cut 6 bases from V and 5 bases from J; bases unmatched to any gene: 5. Looked up from germline, CDR1 is SNHLY and CDR2 is FYNNEI. The CDR3 protein is CASSVDRAETQYF. CDR3 bases: TGTGCCAGCAGCGTGGACAGGGCCGAGACCCAGTACTTC.

This clonotype was detected a few times. The chain recombines TRBV24-1 with TRBJ2-1, with TRBD2 matching over 7 bases. V shed 3 bases and J 7 bases; nucleotides not matched to a gene: 8. Germline CDR1 is KGHDR and CDR2 is SFDVKD. The CDR3 sequence is 15 residues long. The CDR3 sequence is CATSDAATSRNEQFF. CDR3 coding DNA: TGTGCCACCAGTGATGCTGCGACTAGCAGAAATGAGCAGTTCTTC.

This clonotype was found many times. The DNA of the CDR3 is TGCAGCGTTACCGGACAGAGCTATGGCTACACCTTC. Amino acid sequence: CSVTGQSYGYTF. V gene TRBV29-1 combines with J gene TRBJ1-2; perhaps TRBD1 as D (6 bases). The CDR3 has 12 residues. Trimming removed 5 bases from V and 4 bases from J, with 11 bases in between. The germline CDR1 and CDR2 sequences are SQVTM and ANQGSEA.

The chain carries TRBV20-1 and TRBJ2-7; 9 bases are a match to TRBD2. The length of the CDR3 is 15 residues. J lost 0 bases, V lost 1 base, and 4 bases had no gene match. Germline V CDR1 and CDR2: DFQATT, SNEGSKA (reference sequence). The CDR3 nucleotides read TGCAGTGCTAGAGCGATTAGCGGGAGCTCCTACGAGCAGTACTTC. This encodes CSARAISGSSYEQYF.

The chain employs TRBV15 and TRBJ2-5, with D possibly TRBD1 on 5 matching bases. The CDR3 has 15 residues. Germline V gene lookup returns CDR1 LNHNV and CDR2 YYDKDF (reference sequence). V was trimmed by 0 bases and J by 4 bases, leaving 12 bases between them. The CDR3 loop is CATSRDIGHLETQYF. The CDR3 DNA follows: TGTGCCACCAGCAGAGATATAGGACACTTAGAGACCCAGTACTTC. The variable domain in full, completed from reference TRBV15 and TRBJ2-5, reads DAMVIQNPRYQVTQFGKPVTLSCSQTLNHNVMYWYQQKSSQAPKLLFHYYDKDFNNEADTPDNFQSRRPNTSFCFLDIRSPGLGDTAMYLCATSRDIGHLETQYFGPGTRLLVL.

The V call is TRBV5-6, the J call TRBJ1-4; 8 bases map to TRBD1. CDR3 length equals 15 residues. V shed 4 bases and J 7 bases; nucleotides not matched to a gene: 9. Germline values: CDR1 SGHDT, CDR2 YYEEEE. Here the CDR3 reads CASSDAGGFSEKLFF. CDR3 in DNA: TGTGCCAGCAGCGATGCAGGGGGCTTCAGTGAAAAACTGTTTTTT.

This clonotype was counted many times. The V call is TRBV6-1, the J call TRBJ2-3; 10 nucleotides match TRBD2. This CDR3 region has 16 residues. With 7 bases clipped from V and 3 bases from J, the junction kept 10 bases outside the gene matches. Germline V gene data show CDR1 as MNHNS and CDR2 as SASEGT. DNA for the CDR3: TGTGCCAGCACCGAAGCGGGAGGGCTCCGTACAGATACGCAGTATTTT. It yields the protein CASTEAGGLRTDTQYF.

In this sample, this clonotype turned up many times. The chain carries TRBV11-1 and TRBJ2-1, with TRBD2 matching 12 bases. This CDR3 is built from 20 residues. Trimming removed 5 bases from V and 4 bases from J; junction bases left unmatched: 18. Germline CDR1 reads SGHAT; CDR2 reads FQDESV (reference sequence). The CDR3, as DNA: TGTGCCAGCAGCCGGGGGACAGGGCTAGCGGGAGGGCCAAGATACAATGAGCAGTTCTTC. This gives the protein CASSRGTGLAGGPRYNEQFF.

This clonotype has ten or more counts. This sequence joins TRBV5-1 and TRBJ1-2, with a tentative D call TRBD1 (5 bases). CDR1 is SGHRS and CDR2 is YFSETQ in the germline V gene. Trimming left V 4 bases short and J 0 bases short, with 16 bases between. The CDR3 is 16 residues long. The CDR3 nucleotides read TGCGCCAGCAGCGTAGGACGCGAGGGGCCTAACTATGGCTACACCTTC. Translated: CASSVGREGPNYGYTF.

At least ten counts were recorded for this clonotype. J is TRBJ2-2 and V is TRBV4-1; D ambiguous. Trimming took off 3 bases at V and 1 base at J, with 12 bases between the two ends. This CDR3 has 16 amino acids. Germline V gene data show CDR1 as MGHRA and CDR2 as YSYEKL. DNA of the CDR3: TGCGCCAGCAGCCAGACACGTCGGTGGAACACCGGGGAGCTGTTTTTT. Encoded protein: CASSQTRRWNTGELFF.

This clonotype was detected ten times or more. The rearrangement links TRBV4-1 to TRBJ2-3; either TRBD1 or TRBD2 may fit D (6 bases each). The germline CDR1 and CDR2 sequences are MGHRA and YSYEKL. V dropped 3 bases and J dropped 1 base, with 20 bases sitting between them. The CDR3 spans 18 residues. The CDR3 protein is CASSQGLVGGRRTDTQYF. The CDR3 DNA sequence: TGCGCCAGCAGCCAGGGTTTGGTTGGGGGGCGGCGCACAGATACGCAGTATTTT.

The chain links TRBV5-6 to TRBJ2-5; D may correspond to TRBD1 or TRBD2 (6 bases each). Germline loops: CDR1 SGHDT, CDR2 YYEEEE. V was trimmed by 4 bases and J by 4 bases, leaving 17 bases between them. The CDR3 spans 15 residues. The CDR3 region has the DNA TGTGCCAGCAGCACTACGGATTGGGGGGCAGAGACCCAGTACTTC. Translation gives CASSTTDWGAETQYF.

The chain uses TRBV2 and TRBJ1-1; D might be TRBD1 (6 bases). CDR1 SNHLY and CDR2 FYNNEI come from the germline V gene. Trimming took off 4 bases at V and 0 bases at J, with 24 bases between the two ends. The CDR3 is 19 residues long. The CDR3 is CASSAKRTREGVMNTEAFF. Written as DNA, the CDR3 is TGTGCCAGCAGTGCAAAACGTACCAGGGAGGGGGTTATGAACACTGAAGCTTTCTTT.